What follows is one T cell receptor beta chain and its context. Its antigen is not yet known. No much larger clone is present one base from it, and per-base qualities are unavailable. The immunoSEQ multiplex PCR assay was used to generate TCR libraries, with TCR-beta and/or TCR-alpha/delta assays applied to each sample. The amplified TCR libraries were sequenced using the Illumina high-throughput platform. The source study handled its data this way. Clustering and dimensionality reduction were performed using pairwise TCRdist distances among GMM-specific receptors from ex vivo sorted or in vitro expanded T cells. Each clinical repertoire received a mean NN-distance score, defined as the average TCRdist to the nearest 10% of tetramer-positive reference sequences. To compute GEM TCR motif frequency, the fraction of unique TCRs matching known GEM sequences by V/J usage and CDR3 length was calculated. Active tuberculosis was classified by linear discriminant analysis with leave-one-out cross-validation, implemented in scikit-learn. TCRdb obtained this table from immuneACCESS and retained in-frame rearrangements with V and J assigned. These tables miss some clones; where compared with another copy, unresolved V genes account for less than half of the shortfall, and the remainder is unexplained. Clonal size and the V and J genes are those of that table, whereas D and trimming came from the DNA. Within this sample are tens of thousands of clones, with 93% of them counted one time only. The top ten hold 6.5% to 8.5% of the sample.

The record originates from a study of T cells in tuberculosis (dated by TCRdb to 2017 to 2018). Concerning the study at large: In the study, CD1B tetramers and high-throughput TCR immunosequencing were combined to characterize T cells specific for the mycobacterial lipid antigen glucose monomycolate (GMM). A South African clinical cohort compared IGRA-negative adolescents, IGRA-positive adolescents with latent tuberculosis and adults with active tuberculosis, some eleven per group.

Trimming removed 0 bases from V and 8 bases from J, leaving 14 bases between the germline ends. Taken from cysteine to phenylalanine, the CDR3 has 14 residues. Here the CDR3 DNA is all that survives: 42 bases in frame from base 1. The germline V gene sets CDR1 to SGHRS and CDR2 to YFSETQ. Overall study results and their limits: Active tuberculosis TCR-alpha repertoires showed smaller mean NN-distances to GMM-specific TCRs than IGRA-negative controls, suggesting clonal expansion of these TCRs. Smaller NN-distances were partly driven by shorter CDR3-alpha lengths in active tuberculosis patients, and statistical significance was not reached for the TCR-beta difference. Clinical samples were selected based on the availability of cryopreserved specimens, with adults included as active tuberculosis cases and adolescents included as controls. With the diverse GMM-specific repertoire as input, a classifier achieved just over 85% accuracy (AUROC around 0.88), whereas GEM motif frequencies as input gave more than 55% accuracy.

At study entry, adolescents were screened for latent tuberculosis infection using a tuberculin skin test and the QuantiFERON-TB GOLD In-Tube IGRA. Unsorted cryopreserved PBMC were immunosequenced, covering on average about 100,000 T cells per clinical donor. Eleven high schools in the Worcester region of the Western Cape, South Africa, served as enrollment sites for adolescents aged 12 to 18 years. About 10 M. tuberculosis-infected adolescents and around ten uninfected adolescents were selected, with the two groups matched for age and sex. Adolescent PBMC were isolated from freshly drawn heparinized blood by density centrifugation and cryopreserved.

This TCR derives from a donor aged 10 to 29 with latent tuberculosis or without tuberculosis infection. The V and J segments used are TRBV5-1 and TRBJ1-2, and the D gene may be TRBD1, 5 bases matching. The sample comprised PBMCs. For the CDR3, the sequence is CASSLGQPRSGYTF. The nucleotide sequence reads TGCGCCAGCAGCTTGGGACAGCCCCGTTCGGGCTACACCTTC.